This T cell receptor (beta chain) was sequenced during a study of shared clonotypes between healthy human individuals. Study-wide background: The cohort comprised a couple of women and a few men. Their ages spanned 18 to 49 years. CD4 naive and CD4 memory each took three plates per donor, while CD8 naive took two and CD8 memory one.

CD45RO-negative CD8 cells positively selected for CCR7 made up the naive population, which excluded terminally differentiated effector memory CD45RA+ cells. All the donors were Caucasian adults who lived in Nashville, Tennessee. The repertoire was sequenced with immunoSEQ multiplex PCR; TCRdb's copy has only in-frame clones and lacks some. Of around 2.1 million clones in the sample, roughly 91% were seen once. Material for sequencing was naive CD8+ T cells from PBMCs. The sequence derives from a man younger than 35 in good health. Some clones in this sample may be carry-over from other donors' samples.

The CDR3 here is CASSYGQGFTGNTIYF. The CDR3 coding sequence is TGTGCCAGCAGTTACGGACAGGGCTTCACTGGAAACACCATATATTTT. The chain carries TRBV6-5 and TRBJ1-3, with 8 bases fitting TRBD1. The CDR3 extends over 16 amino acids. J was trimmed by 2 bases and V by 2 bases; bases with no gene match: 5. Germline assignment: CDR1 MNHEY and CDR2 SVGAGI.